Listed here is a single T cell receptor (beta chain). This specimen comes from a study of blood T cell repertoires in COVID-19. Cohorts were based on clinical histories the participants reported. Symptom resolution, clearance, or two negative PCRs marked the recovered donors of Cohort 3. Trimming took 4 bases from V and 4 from J; bases not matched to a gene: 5. In germline, CDR1 is MNHEY, CDR2 SVGAGI. The CDR3 has 14 amino acids. Per the study methods: Nucleated cell counts were estimated from reference gene primer amplification. TCRdb keeps only in-frame clones here, not all; method: immunoSEQ multiplex PCR. V, J and clone size reflect that table, while D and trimming were determined from the DNA. This repertoire shows about 220,000 clones, about 79% found once; its top ten account for 3% to 4%.

V is TRBV6-5 and J is TRBJ1-1; 8 bases match TRBD1. The source of this sequence is a woman between 55 and 75 years old who had recovered from COVID-19. Sequencing was performed on PBMCs or T cells enriched from blood (not recorded which). This chain's CDR3 is CASSLGQGGTEAFF. The CDR3 DNA sequence: TGTGCCAGCAGTTTAGGACAGGGAGGCACTGAAGCTTTCTTT.